This T cell receptor (beta chain) was captured by sequencing in a study of monozygotic twins with inflammatory bowel disease (dated by TCRdb to the late 2010s). About the full investigation: The full study comprised 28 monozygotic twin pairs: nine German pairs (four IBD-concordant, five IBD-discordant) and 19 IBD-discordant Danish pairs. Each individual had, on average, about 151 000 unique TCRalpha sequences and 181 000 unique TCRbeta sequences available for analysis. Disease-associated traits were sought mainly through comparisons between IBD patients and their genetically identical healthy co-twins within discordant pairs.

Overall results and qualifications from the work: Because patients were on differing immunosuppressive treatments, the repertoires may have picked up extra background noise and inter-individual variability. Distinction between different T cell subtypes could not be achieved in the analysis. No single strong signal or clonotype linked to IBD turned up in the results, so the idea that one exists was not supported. IBD patients shared fewer clonotypes with other individuals than healthy twins did, most markedly in patients showing signs of disease activity. Concordant and discordant twins showed no difference in repertoire similarity, possibly because of limited statistical power. A decrease in TCRbeta repertoire diversity, as measured by inverse Simpson index, was observed in IBD patients compared with their healthy co-twins.

Libraries were constructed by 5' RACE. Preparation of each TCR library used around 3.5 ug of total RNA. For each sample, cDNA synthesis with SMARTScribe reverse transcriptase was split into eight separate reactions. During cDNA synthesis, unique molecular identifiers containing a 6-nucleotide sample barcode were introduced by template switching. Amplification of TCRalpha and TCRbeta cDNA involved two nested PCRs of about 15 and 9 cycles, and each PCR was followed by bead purification. Before amplification, the cDNA was treated with uracil DNA-glycosylase and purified using the QIAquick PCR purification kit. The second PCR added Illumina TruSeq-compatible adapters along with sample-specific barcodes. Library quality and concentration were assessed using TapeStation and Qubit, and roughly 5 ng of each library was pooled. Sequencing of the pooled libraries was done on an Illumina HiSeq2500 single-index Rapid Run using custom sequencing primers and 2 x 100 bp reads. Per the original workflow: PCR and sequencing errors were corrected by UMI-based consensus assembly using MiGEC version 1.2.6. MiXCR version 2.1.1 was used for V(D)J alignment, clonotype assembly and CDR3 extraction. Normalisation of gene usage, clonotype sharing and MAIT/NKT TCR abundance was achieved by analysing the top 1000, 10 000 and 20 000 clonotypes per sample. After downsampling to 27 000 UMIs, diversity was calculated as the inverse Simpson index using the vegan R package. Paired Mann-Whitney U tests on discordant twin pairs were used, with Benjamini-Hochberg multiple-testing correction. TCRdb reprocessed the reads and lists each CDR3 protein sequence as a single entry, with no DNA. It is TCRdb's table, rather than the study itself, that gives the V and J calls and clone size. The sample's table lists a count of roughly 150,000 distinct CDR3 sequences. Approximately 2.8% of the sample is in the top ten clones.

A roughly 2.5 ml peripheral blood sample was drawn into PAXgene tubes per donor and stored at -80°C. Without T cell sorting, total RNA was isolated from whole blood using the PAXgene blood miRNA kit on an automated QIAcube. Deep TCRalpha and TCRbeta repertoire profiling with unique molecular barcoding was performed on peripheral blood of monozygotic twin pairs concordant or discordant for inflammatory bowel disease. For every twin pair, smoking habits were documented, and each individual was categorised as a current, former or never smoker. A note on this clonotype: Its antigen remains undetermined.

Reading from cysteine to phenylalanine, the CDR3 counts 16 amino acids. No coding sequence is recorded. From a lookup of the germline V gene, CDR1 and CDR2 are SGHDT and YYEEEE. What was sequenced was blood. The sequence derives from a human donor with ulcerative colitis or Crohn's disease, or a healthy co-twin of an affected twin (not recorded which). Rearrangement joined TRBV5-6 to TRBJ2-7; TCRdb designates TRBD1, a call that cannot be tested without DNA. CDR3 reads: CASSYEWDRVGDEQYF.